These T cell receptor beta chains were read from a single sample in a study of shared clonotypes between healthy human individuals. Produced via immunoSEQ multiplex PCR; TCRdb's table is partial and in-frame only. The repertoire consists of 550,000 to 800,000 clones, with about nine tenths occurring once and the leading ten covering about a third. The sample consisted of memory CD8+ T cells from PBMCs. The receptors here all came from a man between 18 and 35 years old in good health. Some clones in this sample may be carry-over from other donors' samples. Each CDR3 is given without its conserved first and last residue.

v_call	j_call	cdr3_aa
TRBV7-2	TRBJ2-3	ASSNDPRDTQY
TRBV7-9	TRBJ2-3	ASSLTADTQY
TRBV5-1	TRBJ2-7	ASSFISGGEPRGQY
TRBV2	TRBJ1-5	ASRGMTGGNQPQH
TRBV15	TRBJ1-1	ATSGDYEGGNEAF
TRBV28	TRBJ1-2	ASSLEGPYGYT
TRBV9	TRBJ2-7	ASSVGGGTYEQY
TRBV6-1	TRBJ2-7	ASSEADGAESYEQY
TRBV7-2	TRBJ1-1	ASSTHTGGHTEAF
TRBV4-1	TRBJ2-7	ASMRAAYEQY
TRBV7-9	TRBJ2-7	ASSLATSGVLMDEQY
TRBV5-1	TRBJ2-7	ASSWAAILPYEQY
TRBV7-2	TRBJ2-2	ASSSILAWNTGELF
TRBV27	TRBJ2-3	ASGFIAGTPGPTTDTQY
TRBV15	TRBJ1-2	ATSPRASDGYT
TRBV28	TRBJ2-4	ASSSRTVSPGLAKNIQY
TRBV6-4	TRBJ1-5	ASSEGSNQPQH
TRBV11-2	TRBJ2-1	ASSLGRASGYNEQF
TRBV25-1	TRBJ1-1	ASSASGGYTEAF
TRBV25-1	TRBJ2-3	ASSGGPGSTDTQY
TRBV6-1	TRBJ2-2	ASSELGQGVGELF
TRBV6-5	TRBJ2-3	ASSYFWNRPDTQY
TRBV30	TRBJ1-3	AWTQVSGNTIY
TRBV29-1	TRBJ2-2	SVESGVGQNTGELF
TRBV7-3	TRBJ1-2	ASSLAPGQASGYT
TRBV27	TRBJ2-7	ASSPTGDLKQY
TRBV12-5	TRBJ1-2	ASGLVPGTDYGYT
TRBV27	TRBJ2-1	ASSYVGASNEQF
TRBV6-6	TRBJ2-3	ASSPTGWGTDTQY
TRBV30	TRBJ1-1	AWSAGGNTEAF
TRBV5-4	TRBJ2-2	ASSWDRDTGELF
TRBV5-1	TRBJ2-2	ASRIGSGQGFGELF
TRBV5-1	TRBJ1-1	ASSLAGNSEAF
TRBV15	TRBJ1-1	ATADRRNTEAF
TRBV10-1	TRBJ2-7	ASSEVAGYEQY
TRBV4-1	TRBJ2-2	ASSQGPAGGTGELF
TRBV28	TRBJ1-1	ASSWQFYTEAF
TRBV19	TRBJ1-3	ASSIVKGAGNTIY
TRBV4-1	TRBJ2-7	ASSQGQARGYEQY
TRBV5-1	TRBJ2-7	ASSLTRQVDEQY
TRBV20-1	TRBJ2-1	SAPRGNEQF
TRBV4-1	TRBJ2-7	ASSQVGLPSYEQY